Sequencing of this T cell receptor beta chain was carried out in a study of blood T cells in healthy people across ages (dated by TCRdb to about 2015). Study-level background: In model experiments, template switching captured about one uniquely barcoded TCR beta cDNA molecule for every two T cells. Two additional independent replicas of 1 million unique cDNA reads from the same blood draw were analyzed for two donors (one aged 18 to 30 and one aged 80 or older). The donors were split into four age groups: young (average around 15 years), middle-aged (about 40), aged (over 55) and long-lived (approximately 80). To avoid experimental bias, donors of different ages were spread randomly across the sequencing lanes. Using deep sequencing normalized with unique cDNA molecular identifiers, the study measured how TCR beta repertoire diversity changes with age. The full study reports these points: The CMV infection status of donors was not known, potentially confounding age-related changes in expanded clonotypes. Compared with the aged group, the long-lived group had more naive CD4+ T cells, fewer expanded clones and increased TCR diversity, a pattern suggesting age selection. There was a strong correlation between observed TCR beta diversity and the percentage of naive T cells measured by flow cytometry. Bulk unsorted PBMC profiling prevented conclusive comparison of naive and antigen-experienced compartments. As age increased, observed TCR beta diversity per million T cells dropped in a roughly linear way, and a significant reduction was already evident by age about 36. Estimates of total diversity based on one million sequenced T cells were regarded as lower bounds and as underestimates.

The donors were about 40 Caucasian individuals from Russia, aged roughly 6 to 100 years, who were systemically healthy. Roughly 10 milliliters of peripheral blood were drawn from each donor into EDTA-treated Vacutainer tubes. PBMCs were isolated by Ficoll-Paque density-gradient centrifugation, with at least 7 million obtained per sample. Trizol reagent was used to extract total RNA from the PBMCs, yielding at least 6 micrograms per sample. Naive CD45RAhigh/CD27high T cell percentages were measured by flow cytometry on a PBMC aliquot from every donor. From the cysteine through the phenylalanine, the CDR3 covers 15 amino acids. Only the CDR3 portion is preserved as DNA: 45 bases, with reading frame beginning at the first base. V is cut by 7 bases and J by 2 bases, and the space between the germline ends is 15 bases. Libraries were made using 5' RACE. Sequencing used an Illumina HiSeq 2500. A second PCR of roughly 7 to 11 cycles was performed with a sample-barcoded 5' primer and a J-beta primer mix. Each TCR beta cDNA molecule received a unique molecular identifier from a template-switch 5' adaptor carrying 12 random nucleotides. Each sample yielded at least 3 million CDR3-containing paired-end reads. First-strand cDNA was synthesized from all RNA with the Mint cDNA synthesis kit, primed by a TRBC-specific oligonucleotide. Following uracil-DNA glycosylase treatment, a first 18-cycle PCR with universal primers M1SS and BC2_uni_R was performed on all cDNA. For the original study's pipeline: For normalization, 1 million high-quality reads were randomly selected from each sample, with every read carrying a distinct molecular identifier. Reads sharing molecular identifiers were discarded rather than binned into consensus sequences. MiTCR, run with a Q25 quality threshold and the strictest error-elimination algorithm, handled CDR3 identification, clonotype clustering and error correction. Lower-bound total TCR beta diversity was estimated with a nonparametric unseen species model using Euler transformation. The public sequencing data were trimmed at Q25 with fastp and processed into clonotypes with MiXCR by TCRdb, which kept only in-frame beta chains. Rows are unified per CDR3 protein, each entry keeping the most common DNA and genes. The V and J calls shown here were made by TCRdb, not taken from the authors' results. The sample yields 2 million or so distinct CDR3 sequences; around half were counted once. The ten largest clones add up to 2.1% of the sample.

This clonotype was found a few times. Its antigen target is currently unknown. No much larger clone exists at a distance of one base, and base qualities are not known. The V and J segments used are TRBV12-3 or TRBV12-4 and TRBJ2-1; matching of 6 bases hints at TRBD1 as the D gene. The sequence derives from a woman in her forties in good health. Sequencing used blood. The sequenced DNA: TGTGCCAGCAACGGAAGGGGGAACGCCTACAATGAGCAGTTCTTC. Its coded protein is CASNGRGNAYNEQFF.